Listed here are 28 T cell receptor beta chains from one sample, sequenced in a study of post-analysis software for immune sequencing data. These receptors' antigens are unknown. Study results and limitations: Elevated frequency relative to controls characterized 4 or 5 TRBV segments in patients, TRBV5-6, TRBV5-1 and TRBV20-1 among them.

Unique molecular identifiers were built into the TCR beta cDNA libraries. TCRdb independently ran MiXCR on the PCR reads; one entry per CDR3 protein. The sample records some 700,000 distinct CDR3 sequences, roughly three fifths being singletons. The sample taken for sequencing was blood. The receptors here all came from a girl aged 2 to 10 with multiple sclerosis.

The rearrangement uses TRBV5-8 and TRBJ2-7; the D gene is possibly TRBD2 (6 bases). V was shortened by 3 bases and J by 4 bases, with 20 bases between the two germline ends. CDR1 is SGHTS and CDR2 is YDEGEE in the germline V gene. CDR3 length: 16 residues. DNA of the CDR3: TGTGCCAGCAGCTCTAGCTGGACTACGGATGTATACGAGCAGTACTTC. Translating gives CASSSSWTTDVYEQYF. Based on the CDR3 plus reference TRBV5-8 and TRBJ2-7, the full variable domain is EAGVTQSPTHLIKTRGQQATLRCSPISGHTSVYWYQQALGLGLQFLLWYDEGEERNRGNFPPRFSGRQFPNYSSELNVNALELEDSALYLCASSSSWTTDVYEQYFGPGTRLTVT.

This sequence joins TRBV5-1 and TRBJ2-5; D assignment may be TRBD1 or TRBD2 (5 bases each). Between the trimmed V and J ends, which lost 3 bases and 3 bases, there was a span of 15 bases. Germline CDR1 is SGHRS and CDR2 is YFSETQ. The CDR3 totals 15 residues. DNA for the CDR3: TGCGCCAGCAGCTCGGACCGGGACGGTAAAGAGACCCAGTACTTC. Protein product: CASSSDRDGKETQYF.

The rearrangement joins TRBV29-1 to TRBJ2-1, with TRBD2 identical over 9 bases. The CDR3 length is 14 residues. From germline, CDR1 is SQVTM and CDR2 ANQGSEA. The junction had 10 bases not matched to a gene; V was cut back by 6 bases and J by 7 bases. The CDR3 loop is CSVRLAGVRNEQFF. DNA for the CDR3: TGCAGCGTCAGATTAGCGGGAGTGAGAAATGAGCAGTTCTTC.

This chain uses TRBV20-1 with TRBJ1-6; D remains unclear. Germline values: CDR1 DFQATT, CDR2 SNEGSKA (reference sequence). The CDR3 runs to 18 residues. Trimming shortened V by 0 bases and J by 3 bases, and 18 bases separated the two germline ends. In nucleotides, the CDR3 is TGCAGTGCTAGAGATCTCGGAGGCAGGAATATCTATAATTCACCCCTCCACTTT. It translates to CSARDLGGRNIYNSPLHF.

This clonotype was detected only a few times. CDR3 bases: TGCGCCAGCAGCTTGGGAGCCGGGGCGGGAGGCCACCAAGAGACCCAGTACTTC. This sequence encodes CASSLGAGAGGHQETQYF. This chain uses TRBV5-1 with TRBJ2-5; 8 nucleotides match TRBD2. The CDR3 consists of 18 residues. Germline loops: CDR1 SGHRS, CDR2 YFSETQ. The V and J ends lost 0 bases and 0 bases, in that order; junction bases with no gene match: 10.

This clonotype is a singleton in its sample. The chain is built from TRBV5-1 and TRBJ2-3; 7 bases align to TRBD2. The germline V gene encodes CDR1 SGHRS and CDR2 YFSETQ. The CDR3 sequence is 13 residues long. V lost 2 bases to trimming and J lost 6 bases; unmatched junction nucleotides: 3. Here the CDR3 reads CASSFTSEDTQYF. Written as DNA, the CDR3 is TGCGCCAGCAGCTTTACTAGCGAGGATACGCAGTATTTT.

The genes are TRBV30 and TRBJ1-3; D call uncertain. This CDR3 contains 13 residues. V shed 5 bases and J shed 1 base, with 9 bases lying between them. The germline CDR1 and CDR2 sequences are GTSNPN and SVGIG (reference sequence). CDR3 amino acids: CAWVLASGNTIYF. The CDR3 DNA follows: TGTGCCTGGGTCCTCGCGTCTGGAAACACCATATATTTT.

This clonotype was seen once. The chain recombines TRBV28 with TRBJ2-7, with TRBD2 as a possible D gene (6 bases). Between the trimmed V and J ends, which lost 6 bases and 1 base, there was a span of 19 bases. The CDR3 is made up of 16 amino acids. Germline CDR1 and CDR2: MDHEN and SYDVKM. CDR3 sequence (DNA): TGTGCCAGCAGATCTTCCTCGATGACTAGATCCTACGAGCAGTACTTC. Protein product: CASRSSSMTRSYEQYF.

V gene TRBV20-1 combines with J gene TRBJ2-1; 7 nucleotides agree with TRBD2. With 3 bases clipped from V and 3 bases from J, the junction kept 8 bases outside the gene matches. This CDR3 is 15 amino acids long. Germline V gives CDR1 DFQATT, CDR2 SNEGSKA (reference sequence). The DNA of the CDR3 is TGCAGTGCTAGCGCCGCGGGAGTGAACTACAATGAGCAGTTCTTC. It encodes CSASAAGVNYNEQFF.

V usage is TRBV11-2 and J usage is TRBJ1-2, with D perhaps TRBD1 (6 bases). Germline V gene lookup returns CDR1 SGHAT and CDR2 FQNNGV. CDR3 size: 14 residues. V was clipped by 5 bases and J by 7 bases, with 17 bases between them. The CDR3 sequence: CASSPIAGARGYTF. The CDR3 DNA is TGTGCCAGCAGCCCCATAGCAGGGGCTCGTGGCTACACCTTC.

This clonotype was counted between two and nine times. The chain carries TRBV2 and TRBJ2-3; TRBD1 agrees at 8 bases. Germline-derived CDR1 and CDR2 are SNHLY and FYNNEI. Germline trimming cut 8 bases from V and 4 bases from J; bases unmatched to any gene: 14. The CDR3 is made up of 16 amino acids. CDR3 sequence (DNA): TGTGCCAGCCTGACAGGGCAGGGGGCATTTGCAGATACGCAGTATTTT. This translates into CASLTGQGAFADTQYF.

The chain couples TRBV20-1 to TRBJ2-3; D is unresolved. Germline-derived CDR1 and CDR2 are DFQATT and SNEGSKA (reference sequence). This CDR3 has 13 amino acids. The V end lost 8 bases, the J end lost 0 bases, and 12 bases lay between the germline ends. The CDR3 DNA sequence: TGCAGTACCGGGTACGCTAGCACAGATACGCAGTATTTT. It translates to CSTGYASTDTQYF.

The chain has TRBV27 and TRBJ2-3, with D perhaps TRBD1 or TRBD2 (5 bases each). CDR3 length equals 16 residues. Germline-derived CDR1 and CDR2 are MNHEY and SMNVEV (reference sequence). V was clipped by 5 bases and J by 4 bases, with 19 bases between them. DNA of the CDR3: TGTGCCAGCAGTCCATATGCCGGGGCTGCGTCAGATACGCAGTATTTT. It codes for CASSPYAGAASDTQYF.

The genes are TRBV20-1 and TRBJ2-2; D not certain. The germline V gene encodes CDR1 DFQATT and CDR2 SNEGSKA (reference sequence). This CDR3 has 13 residues. Deletions cut 6 bases from V and 0 bases from J, with 8 bases between. CDR3 residues: CSAYGPNTGELFF. CDR3 nucleotide sequence: TGCAGTGCCTACGGGCCGAACACCGGGGAGCTGTTTTTT.

This clonotype was recorded a few times. V gene TRBV7-9 combines with J gene TRBJ2-1, with 7 bases lining up with TRBD2. V was clipped by 4 bases and J by 7 bases; unmatched bases: 4. In germline, CDR1 is SEHNR, CDR2 FQNEAQ (reference sequence). CDR3 length: 13 residues. The CDR3 nucleotides are TGTGCCAGCAGCTCGGAGGGAGGGAATGAGCAGTTCTTC. Translation gives CASSSEGGNEQFF.

This chain uses TRBV4-3 with TRBJ2-3; 7 bases line up with TRBD2. The CDR3 has 17 amino acids. The germline CDR1 and CDR2 sequences are LGHNA and YSLEER. The junction had 9 bases not matched to a gene; V was cut back by 1 base and J by 2 bases. CDR3 loop: CASSQVGRGTSTDTQYF. The CDR3 DNA is TGCGCCAGCAGCCAAGTAGGGCGGGGGACCTCCACAGATACGCAGTATTTT.

The chain carries TRBV7-8 and TRBJ2-3; TRBD2 agrees at 11 bases. The length of the CDR3 is 21 residues. CDR1 is SGHVS and CDR2 is FQNEAQ in the germline V gene. With 7 bases clipped from V and 1 base from J, the junction kept 22 bases outside the gene matches. CDR3 coding DNA: TGTGCCAGCACCCAGTGGTGGTGGGATAGCGGGGGGGGTAATGGCACAGATACGCAGTATTTT. Translated: CASTQWWWDSGGGNGTDTQYF. The variable domain in full, with the rest retrieved from reference TRBV7-8 and TRBJ2-3, is GAGVSQSPRYKVAKRGQDVALRCDPISGHVSLFWYQQALGQGPEFLTYFQNEAQLDKSGLPSDRFFAERPEGSVSTLKIQRTQQEDSAVYLCASTQWWWDSGGGNGTDTQYFGPGTRLTVL.

The V gene is TRBV29-1, the J gene TRBJ2-1; 7 nucleotides line up with TRBD1. V dropped 6 bases and J dropped 0; count of bases not matched to a gene: 5. The CDR3 totals 14 residues. The germline V gene has CDR1 SQVTM and CDR2 ANQGSEA. CDR3: CSVVRGSSYNEQFF. DNA for the CDR3: TGCAGCGTGGTCAGGGGGAGCTCCTACAATGAGCAGTTCTTC.

This chain uses TRBV9 with TRBJ1-2, with TRBD1 matching 8 bases. The junction had 7 bases not matched to a gene; V was cut back by 0 bases and J by 6 bases. CDR3 length: 15 amino acids. The germline V gene encodes CDR1 SGDLS and CDR2 YYNGEE. CDR3 bases: TGTGCCAGCAGCGTAGCTGACAGGGGCTACGATGGCTACACCTTC. This sequence encodes CASSVADRGYDGYTF.

This clonotype was seen more than once but under ten times. This chain joins TRBV18 and TRBJ2-5; D is ambiguous. V gave up 3 bases and J gave up 1 base, with 6 bases separating them. Germline V CDR1 and CDR2: KGHSH, LQKENI. The CDR3 contains 13 residues. The CDR3 reads CASSPSSQETQYF. In nucleotides, the CDR3 is TGTGCCAGCTCACCCAGCAGCCAAGAGACCCAGTACTTC.

The chain couples TRBV27 to TRBJ2-1; D uncertain. The J call may be faulty, since TRBJ2-7 better matches the DNA end. Germline assignment: CDR1 MNHEY and CDR2 SMNVEV (reference sequence). This CDR3 region has 14 residues. The CDR3 is CASSLSSGRHEQYF. The CDR3, as DNA: TGTGCCAGCAGTTTATCGTCAGGTCGCCACGAGCAGTACTTC.

This clonotype has just a few counts. The J gene is TRBJ1-2, the V gene TRBV20-1, with 10 bases aligning to TRBD1. V trimming: 2 bases; J trimming: 8 bases; junction bases outside the gene matches: 5. Looked up from germline, CDR1 is DFQATT and CDR2 is SNEGSKA (reference sequence). There are 13 residues in the CDR3. As DNA, the CDR3 is TGCAGTGCTAGATGCGACAGGGGGCGCGGCTACACCTTC. Translated, it gives CSARCDRGRGYTF.

This clonotype came up once. The CDR3 is CASSYSNSYEQYF. CDR3 nucleotide sequence: TGTGCCAGCAGTTACTCGAACAGCTACGAGCAGTACTTC. V gene TRBV6-2 or TRBV6-3 combines with J gene TRBJ2-5; D remains ambiguous. The J call may be in error: the DNA end matches TRBJ2-7 better. Germline V CDR1 and CDR2: MNHEY, SVGEGT. CDR3 length equals 13 residues.

This clonotype was detected once. V gene TRBV5-1 combines with J gene TRBJ1-1; 7 nucleotides align to TRBD1. Trimming removed 7 bases from V and 0 bases from J; junction bases left unmatched: 12. The germline V gene has CDR1 SGHRS and CDR2 YFSETQ. This CDR3 spans 16 amino acids. CDR3 DNA sequence: TGCGCCAGCCGACTGTGGTCCGGGACAGTGAACACTGAAGCTTTCTTT. This codes for CASRLWSGTVNTEAFF.

This chain uses TRBV5-1 with TRBJ2-7; tentatively, D is TRBD1 or TRBD2 (6 bases each). Trimming left V 5 bases short and J 6 bases short, with 18 bases between. The CDR3 loop spans 14 amino acids. Germline V gives CDR1 SGHRS, CDR2 YFSETQ. The CDR3 loop reads CASRKPGASGEQYF. The CDR3 DNA is TGCGCCAGCAGAAAGCCGGGGGCCTCGGGCGAGCAGTACTTC.

This rearrangement joins TRBV6-1 to TRBJ1-1; D is uncertain. CDR1 and CDR2 (germline): MNHNS, SASEGT. The CDR3 runs to 13 residues. Trimming left V 5 bases short and J 7 bases short, with 14 bases between. CDR3 DNA sequence: TGTGCCAGCAGTAACCGGGTGCACTATGAAGCTTTCTTT. Protein product: CASSNRVHYEAFF.

The V and J genes are TRBV4-3 and TRBJ1-2; D may be TRBD1 (5 bases). CDR1 and CDR2 (germline): LGHNA, YSLEER. This CDR3 is 14 amino acids long. V was trimmed by 2 bases and J by 4 bases, leaving 11 bases between them. The CDR3 sequence is CASSQRGTSYGYTF. As DNA, the CDR3 is TGCGCCAGCAGCCAACGTGGGACCAGCTATGGCTACACCTTC.

This clonotype was seen more than once but under ten times. The J gene is TRBJ2-7, the V gene TRBV12-3 or TRBV12-4; weak D call: TRBD2 (6 bases). CDR3 length equals 16 residues. Trimming cost V 5 bases and J 3 bases, with 20 bases left between them. This CDR3 is CASSPTGGPSSYEQYF. CDR3 bases: TGTGCCAGCAGTCCTACCGGGGGACCGTCGAGCTACGAGCAGTACTTC.